This TCR beta chain stems from a study of a mutant IDH1 vaccine in newly diagnosed glioma. Study in general: With temozolomide cycles, or 4-6 weeks after radiotherapy alone, vaccination was started. The therapy given earlier, which was standard therapy, consisted of radiotherapy, temozolomide, or both, and most of the patients received both. In the visit schedule, V12 fell in week 35, while V13 fell in week 47.

A word on this clone: The antigen is unknown.

Sequenced by immunoSEQ multiplex PCR; TCRdb stores in-frame clones only, minus some. The sample has 20,000 to 25,000 clones; 84% are singletons. The sample's time point: week 47, end of study. Alongside topical imiquimod, each dose of vaccine comprised 300 ug of mutant IDH1 20-mer peptide. Specimen: PBMCs, collected from a glioma patient whose treatment included an IDH1 peptide vaccine. This sequence was found in a man aged 35-49 years with glioma.

CDR3 sequence (DNA): TGTGCCAGCAGCCAAGCTCCTGGGAGGGCCTTGTACAATGAGCAGTTCTTC. It is translated as CASSQAPGRALYNEQFF. The V gene is TRBV4-2, the J gene TRBJ2-1; 7 positions agree with TRBD2. CDR3 length: 17 residues. Germline V CDR1 and CDR2: LGHNA, YNFKEQ. The ends lost 1 base at V and 4 bases at J; junction bases unmatched: 10.